The 22 T cell receptor beta chains below all came from one sample that was sequenced in a study of memory CD4+ T cells and cytomegalovirus serostatus. Single viable CD3+CD4+CD8-CD45RO+ cells were sorted as the memory CD4+ T cells. TCRdb keeps only in-frame clones here, not all; method: immunoSEQ multiplex PCR. The sample yields about 60,000 clones, over 65% seen once. Source material: memory CD4+ T cells from blood. The receptors were sampled from an adult in good health and CMV-seropositive.

The J gene is TRBJ1-1, the V gene TRBV5-1, with D perhaps TRBD1 (6 bases). Germline V gene data show CDR1 as SGHRS and CDR2 as YFSETQ. This CDR3 comprises 15 residues. V was clipped by 0 bases and J by 2 bases, with 11 bases between them. This CDR3 reads CASSLAGGPNTEAFF. CDR3 in DNA: TGCGCCAGCAGCTTGGCGGGGGGGCCCAACACTGAAGCTTTCTTT.

The J gene is TRBJ2-7, the V gene TRBV11-3; TRBD2 agrees at 14 bases. The CDR3 spans 15 residues. Trimming removed 5 bases from V and 7 bases from J; junction bases left unmatched: 7. Germline-derived CDR1 and CDR2 are SGHNT and YENEEA. For the CDR3, the DNA is TGTGCCAGCAGCCCCGGGACTAGCGGGAGAGAAGAGCAGTACTTC. Translating gives CASSPGTSGREEQYF.

V gene TRBV2 combines with J gene TRBJ2-1, with D maybe TRBD2 (6 bases). This CDR3 region has 13 residues. V dropped 8 bases and J dropped 10 bases, with 18 bases sitting between them. Germline V lookup: CDR1 SNHLY, CDR2 FYNNEI. The CDR3 sequence is CASGGTARGEQFF. DNA of the CDR3: TGTGCCAGCGGCGGGACCGCCCGGGGGGAGCAGTTCTTC.

The chain has TRBV19 and TRBJ2-7, with 8 bases that match TRBD2. The trim removed 4 bases at V and 0 bases at J, leaving 5 bases unmatched. From germline, CDR1 is LNHDA and CDR2 SQIVND (reference sequence). The CDR3 covers 15 residues. The CDR3 DNA reads TGTGCCAGTAGTACCGGGGGGGAAAGCTCCTACGAGCAGTACTTC. Encoded protein: CASSTGGESSYEQYF.

V and J are TRBV29-1 and TRBJ1-2; tentative D call: TRBD1 (6 bases). Looked up from germline, CDR1 is SQVTM and CDR2 is ANQGSEA. V lost 8 bases, J lost 6 bases, and 16 bases lay in between. This CDR3 region has 12 residues. In DNA form, the CDR3 reads TGCAGCCACTCCACAACAGGGAATGGCTACACCTTC. This gives the protein CSHSTTGNGYTF.

V gene TRBV29-1 combines with J gene TRBJ1-2; TRBD1 matches 9 bases. After removal of 4 bases from V and 8 bases from J, the junction contained 17 bases not matched to a gene. Looked up from germline, CDR1 is SQVTM and CDR2 is ANQGSEA. This CDR3 comprises 16 residues. The CDR3 coding sequence is TGCAGCGTTGGAAGGGCGGGGTTTGGACAGGGGTCCGGCTACACCTTC. Translation gives CSVGRAGFGQGSGYTF.

The J gene is TRBJ2-7, the V gene TRBV15, with D perhaps TRBD1 or TRBD2 (5 bases each). The V end lost 0 bases, the J end lost 3 bases, and 9 bases lay between the germline ends. CDR1 and CDR2 from the germline V gene are LNHNV and YYDKDF (reference sequence). This CDR3 has 14 residues. The CDR3 reads CATSRDKGSYEQYF. The CDR3 bases are TGTGCCACCAGCAGAGATAAGGGGAGCTACGAGCAGTACTTC.

This rearrangement joins TRBV7-9 to TRBJ2-5, with 11 positions matching TRBD2. Trimming took 5 bases from V and 2 from J; bases not matched to a gene: 7. CDR3 length: 16 amino acids. CDR1 SEHNR and CDR2 FQNEAQ come from the germline V gene (reference sequence). CDR3 bases: TGTGCCAGCAGCCTGGGGGGGACTAGCGGTCAAGAGACCCAGTACTTC. Its translation is CASSLGGTSGQETQYF.

The J gene is TRBJ1-2, the V gene TRBV18; D is ambiguous. Germline V gene data show CDR1 as KGHSH and CDR2 as LQKENI. CDR3 length equals 16 residues. V lost 4 bases, J lost 0 bases, and 15 bases lay in between. CDR3 DNA: TGTGCCAGCTCACTCATGGGAGAGGGCTCTAACTATGGCTACACCTTC. This sequence encodes CASSLMGEGSNYGYTF.

V and J are TRBV28 and TRBJ2-1; TRBD2 agrees at 12 bases. The CDR3 length is 20 residues. Germline loops: CDR1 MDHEN, CDR2 SYDVKM. V shed 0 bases, J shed 1 base, and the junction held 10 bases outside the gene matches. CDR3: CASSLWRGASGRASYNEQFF. DNA of the CDR3: TGTGCCAGCAGTTTATGGCGGGGGGCTAGCGGGAGGGCATCCTACAATGAGCAGTTCTTC.

The rearrangement links TRBV7-2 to TRBJ2-7; D is possibly TRBD1 or TRBD2 (6 bases each). Trimming left V 6 bases short and J 2 bases short, with 17 bases between. This CDR3 is built from 15 residues. Per the germline V gene, CDR1 is SGHTA and CDR2 is FQGNSA. CDR3 loop: CASRGGIGAAYEQYF. Here the CDR3 DNA reads TGTGCCAGCAGAGGGGGGATAGGAGCAGCCTACGAGCAGTACTTC. Full variable domain (outside the CDR3, taken from reference TRBV7-2 and TRBJ2-7): GAGVSQSPSNKVTEKGKDVELRCDPISGHTALYWYRQSLGQGLEFLIYFQGNSAPDKSGLPSDRFSAERTGGSVSTLTIQRTQQEDSAVYLCASRGGIGAAYEQYFGPGTRLTVT.

The V call is TRBV6-5, the J call TRBJ1-2, with a possible D match to TRBD1 (6 bases). Germline V gene sequence: CDR1 MNHEY, CDR2 SVGAGI. Trimming cost V 1 base and J 7 bases, with 13 bases left between them. CDR3 size: 14 residues. The CDR3: CASSYLRGARGYTF. The CDR3, as DNA: TGTGCCAGCAGTTACTTGAGGGGGGCGCGTGGCTACACCTTC.

The chain is built from TRBV2 and TRBJ1-1; D is undetermined. The CDR3 contains 13 residues. Germline CDR1 is SNHLY and CDR2 is FYNNEI. Between the trimmed V and J ends, which lost 7 bases and 5 bases, there was a span of 14 bases. Here the CDR3 reads CASIAMGRTEAFF. CDR3 bases: TGTGCCAGCATTGCCATGGGGAGGACTGAAGCTTTCTTT.

This chain connects TRBV4-3 to TRBJ1-4; the D gene is possibly TRBD1 (6 bases). The germline gives CDR1 LGHNA, CDR2 YSLEER. The CDR3 contains 14 residues. The ends were cut back, 4 bases at V and 7 bases at J, with 13 bases in the middle. The CDR3 region is CASSPQGTAEKLFF. In DNA form, the CDR3 reads TGCGCCAGCAGCCCCCAGGGGACGGCTGAAAAACTGTTTTTT.

The chain has TRBV6-6 and TRBJ2-7; D perhaps matches TRBD2 (6 bases). Germline CDR1 reads MNHNY; CDR2 reads SVGAGI (reference sequence). Deletions cut 6 bases from V and 6 bases from J, with 12 bases between. This CDR3 has 12 amino acids. The CDR3 DNA sequence: TGTGCCAGCAGGGGGGGTAGCGGCGAGCAGTACTTC. Its protein product is CASRGGSGEQYF.

The chain recombines TRBV11-2 with TRBJ1-1; D is undetermined. This CDR3 spans 15 amino acids. The germline V gene encodes CDR1 SGHAT and CDR2 FQNNGV. V was pared by 5 bases and J by 0 bases, with 13 bases between. CDR3 sequence reads: CASSPAELMNTEAFF. CDR3 DNA sequence: TGTGCCAGCAGCCCAGCCGAACTTATGAACACTGAAGCTTTCTTT. The full variable domain, its missing parts supplied by reference TRBV11-2 and TRBJ1-1, is EAGVAQSPRYKIIEKRQSVAFWCNPISGHATLYWYQQILGQGPKLLIQFQNNGVVDDSQLPKDRFSAERLKGVDSTLKIQPAKLEDSAVYLCASSPAELMNTEAFFGQGTRLTVV.

This clone was detected only once. The chain is built from TRBV7-2 and TRBJ2-3; 13 nucleotides agree with TRBD2. The J segment lost 6 bases and the V segment lost 2 bases, leaving 5 bases of the junction unmatched. Per the germline V gene, CDR1 is SGHTA and CDR2 is FQGNSA. The CDR3 covers 16 residues. The CDR3 loop is CASSLTSGRVRDTQYF. CDR3 DNA: TGTGCCAGCAGCTTAACTAGCGGGAGGGTCAGGGATACGCAGTATTTT.

This clone has a handful of counts. The V and J genes are TRBV27 and TRBJ1-5; a possible D gene is TRBD1 (6 bases). Germline lookup yields CDR1 MNHEY and CDR2 SMNVEV (reference sequence). This CDR3 contains 16 residues. V lost 2 bases to trimming and J lost 0 bases, with 11 bases between them. This CDR3 reads CASSLGQPYSNQPQHF. CDR3 bases: TGTGCCAGCAGTTTAGGACAGCCATATAGCAATCAGCCCCAGCATTTT.

The chain combines TRBV5-1 with TRBJ1-1; D is ambiguous. This CDR3 is 14 amino acids long. V gave up 2 bases and J gave up 0 bases, with 8 bases separating them. Germline V gene sequence: CDR1 SGHRS, CDR2 YFSETQ. The CDR3 reads CASSFGQMNTEAFF. The CDR3 coding sequence is TGCGCCAGCAGCTTCGGTCAGATGAACACTGAAGCTTTCTTT.

The rearrangement links TRBV19 to TRBJ2-2; 12 bases are shared with TRBD1. CDR1 is LNHDA and CDR2 is SQIVND in the germline V gene (reference sequence). The J segment lost 7 bases and the V segment lost 4 bases, leaving 10 bases of the junction unmatched. CDR3 length equals 17 residues. The DNA of the CDR3 is TGTGCCAGTAGTACCTACAGGGACAGGGGGCATATCGGGGAGCTGTTTTTT. This sequence encodes CASSTYRDRGHIGELFF.

The chain joins TRBV5-6 to TRBJ1-1, with TRBD1 as a possible D gene (5 bases). The V gene lost 2 bases and the J gene lost 7 bases, with 9 bases spanning the gap. The CDR3 spans 12 residues. CDR1 is SGHDT and CDR2 is YYEEEE in the germline V gene. The CDR3 bases are TGTGCCAGCAGCTTTCTGCAGGGTGAAGCTTTCTTT. This translates into CASSFLQGEAFF. Variable domain in full (rest from reference TRBV5-6 and TRBJ1-1): DAGVTQSPTHLIKTRGQQVTLRCSPKSGHDTVSWYQQALGQGPQFIFQYYEEEERQRGNFPDRFSGHQFPNYSSELNVNALLLGDSALYLCASSFLQGEAFFGQGTRLTVV.

The chain couples TRBV11-2 to TRBJ2-7, with D perhaps matching TRBD1 (6 bases). Germline lookup yields CDR1 SGHAT and CDR2 FQNNGV. The CDR3 extends over 16 amino acids. Trimming took 5 bases from V and 3 from J, leaving 20 bases between them. The CDR3 loop is CASSHSNRVFSYEQYV. In DNA form, the CDR3 reads TGTGCCAGCAGCCATTCGAACAGGGTTTTCAGCTACGAGCAGTACGTC.